This T cell receptor beta chain was captured in a study of cytomegalovirus exposure and HLA in healthy donors. This clone was found a few times. Its target is unknown. PCR used 60 Vbeta primers and 13 Jbeta primers. Only in-frame clones appear in the TCRdb table, and some are missing; sequencing was by immunoSEQ multiplex PCR. The sample carries roughly 200,000 clones, 65% to 85% recorded once. Overall study findings and caveats: In a later analysis, productive TCRs from donors in an Asian-associated ancestry cluster reportedly carried fewer N-insertions than the cohort mean.

The ends lost 7 bases at V and 8 bases at J; junction bases unmatched: 15. CDR1 and CDR2 from the germline V gene are SNHLY and FYNNEI. The CDR3 sequence is 17 residues long. This chain connects TRBV2 to TRBJ1-6; 9 bases are a match to TRBD1. The receptor comes from a woman under 40 in good health and CMV-seronegative. Specimen: PBMCs. Written as DNA, the CDR3 is TGTGCCAGCATCCAGACCCGAAAACAGGGGGCAGATTCACCCCTCCACTTT. This encodes CASIQTRKQGADSPLHF. Filled out from reference TRBV2 and TRBJ1-6, the complete variable domain reads EPEVTQTPSHQVTQMGQEVILRCVPISNHLYFYWYRQILGQKVEFLVSFYNNEISEKSEIFDDQFSVERPDGSNFTLKIRSTKLEDSAMYFCASIQTRKQGADSPLHFGNGTRLTVT.